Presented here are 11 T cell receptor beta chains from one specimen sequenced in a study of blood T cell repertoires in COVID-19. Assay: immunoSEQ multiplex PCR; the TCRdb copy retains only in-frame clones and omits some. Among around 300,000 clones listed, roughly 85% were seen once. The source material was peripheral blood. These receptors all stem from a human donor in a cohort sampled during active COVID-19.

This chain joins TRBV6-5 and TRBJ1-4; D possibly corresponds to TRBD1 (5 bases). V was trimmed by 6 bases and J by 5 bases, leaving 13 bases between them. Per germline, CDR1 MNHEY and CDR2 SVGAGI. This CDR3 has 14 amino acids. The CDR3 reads CASRLGQENEKLFF. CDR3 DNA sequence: TGTGCCAGCAGGTTGGGGCAGGAAAATGAAAAACTGTTTTTT.

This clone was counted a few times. CDR3 loop: CASSHPSSGAFF. CDR3 bases: TGTGCCAGCAGCCACCCTTCGTCCGGAGCTTTCTTT. V usage is TRBV4-2 and J usage is TRBJ1-1; D is ambiguous. V was clipped by 3 bases and J by 10 bases, with 12 bases between them. CDR1 is LGHNA and CDR2 is YNFKEQ in the germline V gene. CDR3 length equals 12 residues.

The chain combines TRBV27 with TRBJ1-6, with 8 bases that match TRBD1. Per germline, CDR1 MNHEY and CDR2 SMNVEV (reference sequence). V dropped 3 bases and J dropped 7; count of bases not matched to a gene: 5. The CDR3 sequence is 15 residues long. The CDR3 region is CASSFSGTGNSPLHF. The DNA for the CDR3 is TGTGCCAGCAGTTTCAGTGGGACAGGCAATTCACCCCTCCACTTT.

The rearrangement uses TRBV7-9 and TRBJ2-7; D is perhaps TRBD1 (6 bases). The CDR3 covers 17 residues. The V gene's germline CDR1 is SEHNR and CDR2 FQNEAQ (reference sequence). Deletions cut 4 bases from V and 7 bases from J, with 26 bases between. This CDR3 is CASSSGDPSWLPREQYF. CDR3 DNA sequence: TGTGCCAGCAGCTCAGGGGATCCTAGCTGGCTTCCCCGGGAGCAGTACTTC.

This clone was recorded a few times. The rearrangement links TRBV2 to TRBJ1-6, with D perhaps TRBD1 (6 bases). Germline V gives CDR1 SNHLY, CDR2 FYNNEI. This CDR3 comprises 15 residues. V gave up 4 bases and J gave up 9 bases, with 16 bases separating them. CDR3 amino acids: CASSVGAGASSPLHF. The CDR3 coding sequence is TGTGCCAGCAGTGTCGGGGCAGGGGCCAGTTCACCCCTCCACTTT. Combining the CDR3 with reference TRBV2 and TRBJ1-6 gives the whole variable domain EPEVTQTPSHQVTQMGQEVILRCVPISNHLYFYWYRQILGQKVEFLVSFYNNEISEKSEIFDDQFSVERPDGSNFTLKIRSTKLEDSAMYFCASSVGAGASSPLHFGNGTRLTVT.

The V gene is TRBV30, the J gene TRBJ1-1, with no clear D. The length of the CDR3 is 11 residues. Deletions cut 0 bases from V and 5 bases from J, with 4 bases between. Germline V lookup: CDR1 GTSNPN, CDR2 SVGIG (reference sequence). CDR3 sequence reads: CAWSVVTEAFF. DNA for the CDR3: TGTGCCTGGAGTGTCGTGACTGAAGCTTTCTTT.

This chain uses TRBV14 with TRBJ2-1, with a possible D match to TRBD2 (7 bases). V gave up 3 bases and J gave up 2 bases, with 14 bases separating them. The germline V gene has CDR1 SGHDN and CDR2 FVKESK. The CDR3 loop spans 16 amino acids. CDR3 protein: CASSHMSGTPYNEQFF. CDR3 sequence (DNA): TGTGCCAGCAGCCATATGAGCGGGACACCCTACAATGAGCAGTTCTTC.

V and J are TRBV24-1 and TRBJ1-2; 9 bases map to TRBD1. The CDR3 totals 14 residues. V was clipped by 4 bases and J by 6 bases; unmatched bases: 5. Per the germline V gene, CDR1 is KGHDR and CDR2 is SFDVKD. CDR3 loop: CATSDRTGVDGYTF. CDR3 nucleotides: TGTGCCACCAGTGACCGGACAGGGGTTGATGGCTACACCTTC.

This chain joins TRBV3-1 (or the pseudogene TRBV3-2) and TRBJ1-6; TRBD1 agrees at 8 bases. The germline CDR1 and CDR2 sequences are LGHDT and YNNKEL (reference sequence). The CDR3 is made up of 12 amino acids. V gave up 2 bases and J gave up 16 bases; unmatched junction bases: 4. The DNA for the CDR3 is TGTGCCAGCAGCCAAAGTGGACAGGGACTCCACTTT. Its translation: CASSQSGQGLHF.

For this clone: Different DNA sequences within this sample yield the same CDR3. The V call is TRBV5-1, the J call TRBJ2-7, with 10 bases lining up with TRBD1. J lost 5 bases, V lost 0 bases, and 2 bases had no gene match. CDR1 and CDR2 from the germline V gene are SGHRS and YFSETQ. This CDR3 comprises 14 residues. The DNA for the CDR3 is TGCGCCAGCAGCTTGGGACAGGGGGCTGACGAGCAGTACTTC. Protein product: CASSLGQGADEQYF.

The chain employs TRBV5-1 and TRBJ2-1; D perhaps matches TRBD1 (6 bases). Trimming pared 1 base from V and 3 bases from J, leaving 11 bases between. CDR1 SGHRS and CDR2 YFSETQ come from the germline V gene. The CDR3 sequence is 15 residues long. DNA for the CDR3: TGCGCCAGCAGCTTGTGGGGGCGATTCTACAATGAGCAGTTCTTC. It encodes CASSLWGRFYNEQFF.